Following are 22 T cell receptor beta chains from one sample sequenced in a study of T-cell reconstitution after alpha-beta-depleted transplantation in children. Unique molecular identifiers were used to barcode this TCRbeta library. TCRdb processed the PCR reads anew with MiXCR; each CDR3 protein has one entry. The data show more than 550,000 distinct CDR3 sequences, under 12% seen once. This material consisted of PBMCs from the stem cell graft donor, taken from the stem cell graft. The origin of the receptors is a human donor who donated a stem cell graft to a child with acute myeloid leukemia.

This clonotype was observed a handful of times. V is TRBV12-3 or TRBV12-4 and J is TRBJ1-2; 8 bases are a match to TRBD1. Trimming at V came to 4 bases and at J to 6 bases, leaving 7 bases not matched to a gene. This CDR3 contains 14 residues. The CDR3 is CASSSADRADGYTF. The DNA of the CDR3 is TGTGCCAGCAGTTCCGCGGACAGGGCGGATGGCTACACCTTC.

The chain has TRBV7-6 and TRBJ2-2; D is possibly TRBD2 (5 bases). The CDR3 length is 14 residues. Germline V lookup: CDR1 SGHVS, CDR2 FNYEAQ. V lost 5 bases and J 7 bases, leaving 14 bases between the germline ends. The CDR3 DNA follows: TGTGCCAGCAGCCCGGCAGACCGGGGCGGGGAGCTGTTTTTT. The encoded protein is CASSPADRGGELFF.

There are many counts of this clonotype. The V gene is TRBV7-2, the J gene TRBJ1-1; D is unclear. V lost 5 bases, J lost 1 base, and 5 bases lay in between. CDR1 is SGHTA and CDR2 is FQGNSA in the germline V gene. The CDR3 is 12 amino acids. This CDR3 reads CASSRPNTEAFF. CDR3 in DNA: TGTGCCAGCAGCAGGCCGAACACTGAAGCTTTCTTT. Complete variable domain (other parts from reference TRBV7-2 and TRBJ1-1): GAGVSQSPSNKVTEKGKDVELRCDPISGHTALYWYRQSLGQGLEFLIYFQGNSAPDKSGLPSDRFSAERTGGSVSTLTIQRTQQEDSAVYLCASSRPNTEAFFGQGTRLTVV.

The chain combines TRBV7-3 with TRBJ2-3; 10 bases match TRBD2. Germline assignment: CDR1 SGHTA and CDR2 FQGTGA. This CDR3 has 15 amino acids. J gave up 8 bases and V 5 bases, and 10 bases lay outside the gene matches. The CDR3 reads CASSLQAGGPGTQYF. CDR3 DNA sequence: TGTGCCAGCAGCCTCCAAGCGGGAGGGCCGGGTACGCAGTATTTT.

This rearrangement joins TRBV6-5 to TRBJ2-7, with 11 bases lining up with TRBD2. The germline V gene has CDR1 MNHEY and CDR2 SVGAGI. CDR3 length equals 15 residues. The J segment lost 7 bases and the V segment lost 6 bases, leaving 11 bases of the junction unmatched. The CDR3 DNA follows: TGTGCCAGCAGCCCATTAGCGGGAGGGCCGGGGGAGCAGTACTTC. Its protein is CASSPLAGGPGEQYF.

This clonotype was found many times. The V call is TRBV7-3, the J call TRBJ2-3; TRBD2 aligns across 8 bases. With V trimmed by 5 bases and J by 5 bases, 9 bases remained unmatched. Germline lookup yields CDR1 SGHTA and CDR2 FQGTGA. There are 15 residues in the CDR3. DNA for the CDR3: TGTGCCAGCAGCAATATCGGCGGGAGGATAGATACGCAGTATTTT. As protein: CASSNIGGRIDTQYF.

The chain has TRBV6-1 and TRBJ1-4; tentative D call: TRBD1 (6 bases). V was shortened by 5 bases and J by 0 bases, with 13 bases between the two germline ends. The CDR3 loop spans 16 amino acids. Germline V gene data show CDR1 as MNHNS and CDR2 as SASEGT. The CDR3 is CASSPGDIATNEKLFF. The CDR3 bases are TGTGCCAGCAGTCCAGGGGATATCGCAACTAATGAAAAACTGTTTTTT.

This clonotype was counted only a few times. The chain has TRBV9 and TRBJ2-7, with 11 bases fitting TRBD2. J lost 4 bases, V lost 4 bases, and 7 bases had no gene match. Germline CDR1 SGDLS, CDR2 YYNGEE. The CDR3 has 15 residues. The CDR3 nucleotides read TGTGCCAGCAGCCAATTAGCGGGAGGGGGGTACGAGCAGTACTTC. Its translation: CASSQLAGGGYEQYF. The variable domain in full, with the rest retrieved from reference TRBV9 and TRBJ2-7, is DSGVTQTPKHLITATGQRVTLRCSPRSGDLSVYWYQQSLDQGLQFLIQYYNGEERAKGNILERFSAQQFPDLHSELNLSSLELGDSALYFCASSQLAGGGYEQYFGPGTRLTVT.

This clonotype came up many times. This chain joins TRBV20-1 and TRBJ2-3; 9 bases fit TRBD2. The CDR3 sequence is 16 residues long. Losses at the gene ends were 1 base for V and 2 bases for J; bases not matched to a gene: 7. CDR1 and CDR2 (germline): DFQATT, SNEGSKA (reference sequence). The CDR3 protein is CSARGQLAGHTDTQYF. DNA of the CDR3: TGCAGTGCTAGAGGGCAGCTAGCGGGACACACAGATACGCAGTATTTT.

This clonotype was seen repeatedly, ten times or more. This chain connects TRBV6-5 to TRBJ2-5; perhaps TRBD2 as D (6 bases). This CDR3 region has 12 residues. The V end was cut by 7 bases, the J end by 5 bases, with 11 bases between. Germline loops: CDR1 MNHEY, CDR2 SVGAGI. The DNA for the CDR3 is TGTGCCAGCACCTCGGGGGTGGAGACCCAGTACTTC. Translating it yields CASTSGVETQYF.

This clonotype appeared many times. The chain has TRBV7-2 and TRBJ2-5, with TRBD2 matching 7 bases. The CDR3 extends over 15 amino acids. Germline loops: CDR1 SGHTA, CDR2 FQGNSA. The V gene end was trimmed by 6 bases and the J gene end by 2 bases; junction bases not matched to a gene: 9. The chain's CDR3 is CASSITSARQETQYF. CDR3 bases: TGTGCCAGCAGTATTACTAGCGCGCGTCAAGAGACCCAGTACTTC. Drawing the rest from reference TRBV7-2 and TRBJ2-5, the complete variable domain is GAGVSQSPSNKVTEKGKDVELRCDPISGHTALYWYRQSLGQGLEFLIYFQGNSAPDKSGLPSDRFSAERTGGSVSTLTIQRTQQEDSAVYLCASSITSARQETQYFGPGTRLLVL.

In this sample, this clonotype turned up a few times. V and J are TRBV7-9 and TRBJ2-1, with a possible D match to TRBD2 (6 bases). Germline lookup yields CDR1 SEHNR and CDR2 FQNEAQ (reference sequence). V lost 0 bases and J 7 bases, leaving 16 bases between the germline ends. The length of the CDR3 is 16 residues. CDR3 DNA: TGTGCCAGCAGCTTAGCGCCGGGACTCCGGGGGAATGAGCAGTTCTTC. This encodes CASSLAPGLRGNEQFF.

The chain has TRBV20-1 and TRBJ2-2; D might be TRBD1 (7 bases). Germline-derived CDR1 and CDR2 are DFQATT and SNEGSKA (reference sequence). Trimming pared 1 base from V and 6 bases from J, leaving 18 bases between. The CDR3 totals 16 residues. The CDR3 loop reads CSARGGGGTVAGELFF. The CDR3 nucleotides read TGCAGTGCTAGAGGGGGAGGAGGGACAGTTGCCGGGGAGCTGTTTTTT.

The chain recombines TRBV28 with TRBJ1-1; 7 bases are a match to TRBD1. Trimming removed 3 bases from V and 0 bases from J; junction bases left unmatched: 4. The germline V gene encodes CDR1 MDHEN and CDR2 SYDVKM. The CDR3 is 15 amino acids. The CDR3 bases are TGTGCCAGCAGTTTGGCGGGACAGTTGAACACTGAAGCTTTCTTT. Translated, it gives CASSLAGQLNTEAFF.

This rearrangement joins TRBV4-2 to TRBJ2-7, with D tentatively TRBD2 (6 bases). Trimming left V 1 base short and J 3 bases short, with 16 bases between. Germline V CDR1 and CDR2: LGHNA, YNFKEQ. The CDR3 runs to 16 residues. The CDR3, as DNA: TGTGCCAGCAGCCAAGCTGCGGGCGGGATTAGCTACGAGCAGTACTTC. It codes for CASSQAAGGISYEQYF.

This clonotype was observed many times. The chain has TRBV20-1 and TRBJ1-5; 7 bases line up with TRBD1. From germline, CDR1 is DFQATT and CDR2 SNEGSKA (reference sequence). V lost 1 base and J lost 3; bases outside the gene matches: 6. The length of the CDR3 is 15 residues. CDR3 nucleotide sequence: TGCAGTGCTAGAGTGTCAGGGGGACCCAATCAGCCCCAGCATTTT. The encoded protein is CSARVSGGPNQPQHF.

This clonotype was detected a few times. V gene TRBV6-2 or TRBV6-3 combines with J gene TRBJ2-3; D perhaps matches TRBD2 (5 bases). The V gene's germline CDR1 is MNHEY and CDR2 SVGEGT. V was pared by 4 bases and J by 3 bases, with 11 bases between. This CDR3 is built from 14 residues. The CDR3 nucleotides read TGTGCCAGCAGTTTTGGACTGTCTACAGATACGCAGTATTTT. Its protein is CASSFGLSTDTQYF.

This clonotype was observed at least ten times. V and J are TRBV6-5 and TRBJ2-5; D remains unclear. Trimming left V 6 bases short and J 2 bases short, with 4 bases between. Looked up from germline, CDR1 is MNHEY and CDR2 is SVGAGI. The CDR3 contains 11 residues. The CDR3, as DNA: TGTGCCAGCAGGAAACAAGAGACCCAGTACTTC. Its protein product is CASRKQETQYF.

This clonotype was recorded a few times. The CDR3 coding sequence is TGTGCCACCAGTGATTTGAGGGGTGAGACCCAGTACTTC. Translated, it gives CATSDLRGETQYF. The chain couples TRBV24-1 to TRBJ2-5; possible D gene TRBD1, 5 bases. The germline CDR1 and CDR2 sequences are KGHDR and SFDVKD. CDR3 length equals 13 residues. V was cut by 0 bases and J by 5 bases, with 6 bases left in between.

This chain connects TRBV20-1 to TRBJ2-3; D may be TRBD2 (6 bases). The CDR3 totals 13 residues. Germline V gene data show CDR1 as DFQATT and CDR2 as SNEGSKA (reference sequence). Deletions cut 6 bases from V and 3 bases from J, with 13 bases between. CDR3: CSAPRTTTDTQYF. CDR3 sequence (DNA): TGCAGTGCCCCTCGGACTACTACAGATACGCAGTATTTT.

This chain uses TRBV28 with TRBJ2-5; D not certain. The V gene's germline CDR1 is MDHEN and CDR2 SYDVKM. CDR3 length: 15 amino acids. V dropped 3 bases and J dropped 2 bases, with 13 bases sitting between them. Here the CDR3 DNA reads TGTGCCAGCAGTTTTCGTCAGGTGGCTCAAGAGACCCAGTACTTC. It encodes CASSFRQVAQETQYF.

This clonotype occurred a few times. The chain has TRBV6-5 and TRBJ1-5, with a weak D call TRBD1 (5 bases). The CDR3 covers 16 residues. Looked up from germline, CDR1 is MNHEY and CDR2 is SVGAGI. Trimming left V 2 bases short and J 6 bases short, with 17 bases between. DNA for the CDR3: TGTGCCAGCAGTTACCCCCTGGGCTCAGGGATTCAGCCCCAGCATTTT. Protein: CASSYPLGSGIQPQHF.